What follows are 32 T cell receptor beta chains derived from one specimen sequenced in a study of T cells in Graves' hyperthyroidism and ophthalmopathy. TCR beta CDR3 region amplification was performed from RNA transcripts. HTBI primers drove first-round RT-PCR of the TCR CDR3. TCRdb re-called the multiplex PCR reads through MiXCR, storing one row per CDR3 protein. The sample contains 370,000 or so distinct CDR3 sequences, 20% to 30% of which appear only once. Sequencing used blood. All receptors derive from a man aged 50-60 years with Graves' hyperthyroidism.

The CDR3 spells CASSLALGLNAETQYF. In DNA form, the CDR3 reads TGCGCCAGCAGCTTGGCTCTGGGGTTAAATGCAGAGACCCAGTACTTC. J is TRBJ2-5 and V is TRBV5-1, with D hard to call. The V end lost 0 bases, the J end lost 4 bases, and 16 bases lay between the germline ends. This CDR3 region has 16 residues. Germline CDR1 reads SGHRS; CDR2 reads YFSETQ.

This clonotype was seen repeatedly, ten times or more. J is TRBJ1-4 and V is TRBV29-1; D unresolved. CDR3 length: 13 amino acids. CDR1 is SQVTM, CDR2 ANQGSEA, per germline. V was cut by 4 bases and J by 8 bases, with 14 bases left in between. The CDR3 loop is CSVGVSTYEKLFF. CDR3 in DNA: TGCAGCGTTGGGGTCAGCACATACGAAAAACTGTTTTTT. Full variable domain (missing parts from reference TRBV29-1 and TRBJ1-4): SAVISQKPSRDICQRGTSLTIQCQVDSQVTMMFWYRQQPGQSLTLIATANQGSEATYESGFVIDKFPISRPNLTFSTLTVSNMSPEDSSIYLCSVGVSTYEKLFFGSGTQLSVL.

This clonotype is a singleton in its sample. A single base separates this from a much larger clone, so it may be a read error. The gene calls are TRBV18 and TRBJ2-1; 8 bases are a match to TRBD1. The DNA end is more similar to TRBJ2-7, so the J call may be wrong. The CDR3 has 13 residues. Germline CDR1 KGHSH, CDR2 LQKENI. The CDR3, as DNA: TGTGCCAGCTCACCCGACAGGGGCAATGAGCAGTACTTC. Protein product: CASSPDRGNEQYF.

The chain combines TRBV20-1 with TRBJ1-1, with 8 bases matching TRBD1. With V trimmed by 0 bases and J by 4 bases, 10 bases remained unmatched. This CDR3 region has 16 residues. Germline V CDR1 and CDR2: DFQATT, SNEGSKA (reference sequence). In DNA, the CDR3 is TGCAGTGCTAGAGATCCCCAGGGCAGGGGGCCCACTGAAGCTTTCTTT. Protein: CSARDPQGRGPTEAFF.

The CDR3: CASSLAAAKNIQYF. As DNA, the CDR3 is TGTGCCAGCAGCTTAGCTGCCGCCAAAAACATTCAGTACTTC. V and J are TRBV5-6 and TRBJ2-4, with D unclear. The germline V gene has CDR1 SGHDT and CDR2 YYEEEE. The CDR3 runs 14 residues. Trimming shortened V by 2 bases and J by 1 base, and 7 bases separated the two germline ends.

The chain combines TRBV20-1 with TRBJ2-7; D tentatively reads TRBD1 or TRBD2 (5 bases each). This CDR3 spans 16 amino acids. Germline CDR1 reads DFQATT; CDR2 reads SNEGSKA (reference sequence). V was trimmed by 3 bases and J by 0 bases, leaving 18 bases between them. CDR3: CSARGSRDLSSYEQYF. The DNA for the CDR3 is TGCAGTGCTAGGGGGTCAAGGGACCTAAGCTCCTACGAGCAGTACTTC.

This clonotype has only a few counts. The rearrangement uses TRBV3-1 and TRBJ1-3; D is uncertain. Deletions cut 1 base from V and 8 bases from J, with 18 bases between. Germline CDR1 reads LGHDT; CDR2 reads YNNKEL (reference sequence). This CDR3 is 16 amino acids long. Written as DNA, the CDR3 is TGTGCCAGCAGCCAAGGCTCATCGGAGATGGGGTACACCATATATTTT. Translating it yields CASSQGSSEMGYTIYF. The full variable domain, its missing parts supplied by reference TRBV3-1 and TRBJ1-3, is DTAVSQTPKYLVTQMGNDKSIKCEQNLGHDTMYWYKQDSKKFLKIMFSYNNKELIINETVPNRFSPKSPDKAHLNLHINSLELGDSAVYFCASSQGSSEMGYTIYFGEGSWLTVV.

The sample holds many counts of this clonotype. The chain has TRBV11-2 and TRBJ2-7, with 10 bases matching TRBD2. CDR1 and CDR2 from the germline V gene are SGHAT and FQNNGV. Trimming removed 3 bases from V and 3 bases from J; junction bases left unmatched: 2. This CDR3 is 14 amino acids long. For the CDR3, the DNA is TGTGCCAGCAGCTTGGGACTAGCGTACTACGAGCAGTACTTC. Translating gives CASSLGLAYYEQYF.

The sample holds many counts of this clonotype. This chain connects TRBV20-1 to TRBJ2-2, with 10 nucleotides matching TRBD2. CDR1 is DFQATT, CDR2 SNEGSKA, per germline (reference sequence). The CDR3 is 17 amino acids. V gave up 1 base and J gave up 6 bases; unmatched junction bases: 11. For the CDR3, the DNA is TGCAGTGCTAGAGTTCGAGTGACTAGCGGGTTCTCCGGGGAGCTGTTTTTT. Translation: CSARVRVTSGFSGELFF.

The V call is TRBV3-1, the J call TRBJ1-1; D unresolved. Deletions cut 2 bases from V and 2 bases from J, with 3 bases between. The CDR3 totals 12 residues. Germline lookup yields CDR1 LGHDT and CDR2 YNNKEL (reference sequence). The CDR3 is CASSQRNTEAFF. The CDR3 region has the DNA TGTGCCAGCAGCCAACGTAACACTGAAGCTTTCTTT. The whole variable domain, remainder taken from reference TRBV3-1 and TRBJ1-1, is DTAVSQTPKYLVTQMGNDKSIKCEQNLGHDTMYWYKQDSKKFLKIMFSYNNKELIINETVPNRFSPKSPDKAHLNLHINSLELGDSAVYFCASSQRNTEAFFGQGTRLTVV.

This clonotype has at least ten counts. The chain links TRBV7-9 to TRBJ2-7, with 7 positions matching TRBD1. The V and J ends lost 5 bases and 2 bases, in that order; junction bases with no gene match: 3. CDR3 length: 13 residues. Germline assignment: CDR1 SEHNR and CDR2 FQNEAQ (reference sequence). The CDR3 reads CASSLDRTYEQYF. The CDR3 DNA is TGTGCCAGCAGCCTGGACAGGACCTACGAGCAGTACTTC.

The gene calls are TRBV18 and TRBJ1-5; tentatively, D is TRBD1 (6 bases). CDR3 length: 13 residues. Deletions cut 5 bases from V and 6 bases from J, with 11 bases between. Per germline, CDR1 KGHSH and CDR2 LQKENI. The CDR3, as DNA: TGTGCCAGCTCAGGACAGCGGGTTCAGCCCCAGCATTTT. Protein: CASSGQRVQPQHF.

This clonotype turned up a few times. V and J are TRBV3-1 and TRBJ1-2; D unclear. Germline V gene lookup returns CDR1 LGHDT and CDR2 YNNKEL (reference sequence). V was trimmed by 0 bases and J by 5 bases, leaving 10 bases between them. This CDR3 region has 14 residues. The CDR3 nucleotides are TGTGCCAGCAGCCAAGATCCAGACCCTTATGGCTACACCTTC. It is translated as CASSQDPDPYGYTF.

This clonotype came up a few times. This chain's CDR3 is CSAPRRDEQFF. In DNA form, the CDR3 reads TGCAGTGCTCCGCGGCGCGATGAGCAGTTCTTC. This chain links TRBV20-1 with TRBJ2-1; D gene unclear. The CDR3 has 11 residues. V was trimmed by 5 bases and J by 8 bases, leaving 10 bases between them. Germline V gives CDR1 DFQATT, CDR2 SNEGSKA (reference sequence).

In this sample, this clonotype turned up many times. The V and J genes are TRBV6-1 and TRBJ1-1; D is unclear. Germline V CDR1 and CDR2: MNHNS, SASEGT. CDR3 length: 14 amino acids. V was cut by 0 bases and J by 3 bases, with 8 bases left in between. The CDR3 DNA sequence: TGTGCCAGCAGTGAAGCGGGCAAAGACACTGAAGCTTTCTTT. Its protein product is CASSEAGKDTEAFF.

The rearrangement joins TRBV6-1 to TRBJ2-7, with D possibly TRBD1 on 6 matching bases. The CDR3 spans 13 residues. Germline assignment: CDR1 MNHNS and CDR2 SASEGT. V lost 7 bases to trimming and J lost 1 base, with 11 bases between them. In nucleotides, the CDR3 is TGTGCCAGCAAAGACAGGACATCCTACGAGCAGTACTTC. Translation: CASKDRTSYEQYF.

The CDR3 protein is CASRTSGTGFQPQHF. For the CDR3, the DNA is TGTGCCAGTAGGACTTCCGGGACAGGGTTTCAGCCCCAGCATTTT. This chain links TRBV19 with TRBJ1-5, with 9 bases aligning to TRBD1. V lost 6 bases and J lost 6; bases outside the gene matches: 9. Looked up from germline, CDR1 is LNHDA and CDR2 is SQIVND (reference sequence). This CDR3 has 15 residues.

The V gene is TRBV19, the J gene TRBJ2-6, with a weak D call TRBD1 (6 bases). From germline, CDR1 is LNHDA and CDR2 SQIVND (reference sequence). V shed 5 bases and J shed 0 bases, with 11 bases lying between them. The CDR3 loop spans 16 amino acids. The CDR3 coding sequence is TGTGCCAGTAGTTGGGACACGTACTCTGGGGCCAACGTCCTGACTTTC. Amino acid sequence: CASSWDTYSGANVLTF.

This clonotype was detected only a few times. The chain joins TRBV5-1 to TRBJ2-3; the D gene is possibly TRBD1 (6 bases). CDR1 and CDR2 (germline): SGHRS, YFSETQ. The ends were cut back, 3 bases at V and 1 base at J, with 15 bases in the middle. The CDR3 runs 16 residues. The CDR3 protein is CASSWDNLGGTDTQYF. CDR3 DNA sequence: TGCGCCAGCAGCTGGGACAACCTGGGCGGCACAGATACGCAGTATTTT.

In DNA, the CDR3 is TGCAGTGTAGCCGGGACAGGGAATCAGCCCCAGCATTTT. Protein sequence: CSVAGTGNQPQHF. The rearrangement uses TRBV20-1 and TRBJ1-5; 9 bases line up with TRBD1. Germline loops: CDR1 DFQATT, CDR2 SNEGSKA (reference sequence). Trimming at V came to 7 bases and at J to 4 bases, leaving 5 bases not matched to a gene. This CDR3 has 13 residues.

This clonotype has only a few counts. The gene calls are TRBV27 and TRBJ1-6; perhaps TRBD1 as D (6 bases). V dropped 6 bases and J dropped 10 bases, with 16 bases sitting between them. Germline V lookup: CDR1 MNHEY, CDR2 SMNVEV (reference sequence). The CDR3 is 14 amino acids. The CDR3 DNA follows: TGTGCCAGCAGCCTTACAGGGTACGGATCACCCCTCCACTTT. As protein: CASSLTGYGSPLHF.

Only one count was recorded for this clonotype. This chain joins TRBV5-1 and TRBJ2-5; no definite D call. Trimming removed 0 bases at V and 4 bases at J, with 7 bases between. This CDR3 is 13 amino acids long. Germline CDR1 is SGHRS and CDR2 is YFSETQ. Here the CDR3 DNA reads TGCGCCAGCAGCTTGGAGGCCCCAGAGACCCAGTACTTC. Its translation: CASSLEAPETQYF.

This clonotype was detected a few times. The rearrangement uses TRBV3-1 and TRBJ2-7; D gene uncertain. V lost 1 base and J lost 6, with 10 bases in between. From germline, CDR1 is LGHDT and CDR2 YNNKEL (reference sequence). This CDR3 region has 13 residues. The CDR3 nucleotides are TGTGCCAGCAGCCAAGGTAGCAGTGCCGAGCAGTACTTC. Translated, it gives CASSQGSSAEQYF.

V and J are TRBV5-1 and TRBJ2-5; D is uncertain. The CDR3 runs to 15 residues. Germline loops: CDR1 SGHRS, CDR2 YFSETQ. V was clipped by 3 bases and J by 0 bases, with 12 bases between them. CDR3 DNA: TGCGCCAGCAGCTCCCTGGTTGGGCACCAAGAGACCCAGTACTTC. Its protein is CASSSLVGHQETQYF.

V usage is TRBV20-1 and J usage is TRBJ2-1; 11 bases line up with TRBD2. The CDR3 loop spans 15 amino acids. Losses at the gene ends were 3 bases for V and 4 bases for J; bases not matched to a gene: 5. Germline V gene sequence: CDR1 DFQATT, CDR2 SNEGSKA (reference sequence). The CDR3 spells CSASELAGGYNEQFF. CDR3 coding DNA: TGCAGTGCTAGTGAATTAGCGGGAGGGTACAATGAGCAGTTCTTC.

To note about this clonotype: It may be a read error: a sequence one base away is much more abundant. V gene TRBV3-1 combines with J gene TRBJ1-1, with TRBD1 identical over 7 bases. Germline lookup yields CDR1 LGHDT and CDR2 YNNKEL (reference sequence). With 8 bases clipped from V and 1 base from J, the junction kept 7 bases outside the gene matches. This CDR3 contains 14 residues. The CDR3 DNA follows: TGTGCCAGCGGCCGCGGACAGGCGAACACTGAAGCTTTCTTT. This encodes CASGRGQANTEAFF.

This clonotype was seen a few times. V is TRBV6-1 and J is TRBJ1-1; no definite D call. The V gene's germline CDR1 is MNHNS and CDR2 SASEGT. This CDR3 is 14 amino acids long. V was clipped by 0 bases and J by 7 bases, with 12 bases between them. DNA of the CDR3: TGTGCCAGCAGTGAAGCTTGGGGAAACGGTGAAGCTTTCTTT. Translating gives CASSEAWGNGEAFF.

The table lists this clonotype with many counts. The gene calls are TRBV28 and TRBJ1-5; possible D gene TRBD1, 5 bases. CDR3 length: 17 residues. Germline V gene lookup returns CDR1 MDHEN and CDR2 SYDVKM. V was cut by 1 base and J by 0 bases, with 13 bases left in between. DNA of the CDR3: TGTGCCAGCAGTTTATTCAGAGGGGACCATAGCAATCAGCCCCAGCATTTT. Residues: CASSLFRGDHSNQPQHF.

This clonotype showed up many times. The chain combines TRBV7-2 with TRBJ2-7; 7 bases match TRBD1. Germline assignment: CDR1 SGHTA and CDR2 FQGNSA. J gave up 7 bases and V 5 bases, and 14 bases lay outside the gene matches. The CDR3 runs 15 residues. As DNA, the CDR3 is TGTGCCAGCAGCACAGGGGCACGTGTCCTACGGGAGCAGTACTTC. Protein: CASSTGARVLREQYF.

The sample holds many counts of this clonotype. The genes are TRBV7-9 and TRBJ2-3, with D unresolved. Looked up from germline, CDR1 is SEHNR and CDR2 is FQNEAQ (reference sequence). The CDR3 is made up of 13 amino acids. V lost 6 bases and J lost 3, with 10 bases in between. The CDR3 region has the DNA TGTGCCAGCAGTTTATTAAGGACAGATACGCAGTATTTT. It codes for CASSLLRTDTQYF.

J is TRBJ1-6 and V is TRBV9; D gene uncertain. Trimming pared 0 bases from V and 7 bases from J, leaving 8 bases between. CDR1 and CDR2 (germline): SGDLS, YYNGEE. The CDR3 is 14 amino acids. This chain's CDR3 is CASSVAGGNSPLHF. The CDR3 DNA reads as TGTGCCAGCAGCGTAGCAGGCGGAAATTCACCCCTCCACTTT.

The chain recombines TRBV6-5 with TRBJ2-6, with D hard to call. Deletions cut 2 bases from V and 4 bases from J, with 12 bases between. CDR1 is MNHEY and CDR2 is SVGAGI in the germline V gene. This CDR3 has 16 residues. Here the CDR3 reads CASSYEGKAGANVLTF. The CDR3 nucleotides read TGTGCCAGCAGTTACGAAGGGAAGGCCGGGGCCAACGTCCTGACTTTC.